One TCR beta chain is described in this entry. The CDR3 loop spans 13 amino acids. Looked up from germline, CDR1 is MGHDK and CDR2 is SYGVNS. Between the trimmed V and J ends, which lost 1 base and 5 bases, there was a span of 8 bases. The table came from immunoSEQ multiplex PCR; TCRdb's copy has only in-frame clones and leaves some out. The sample carries 50,000 to 75,000 clones, more than 85% recorded once. The record originates from a study of T cell changes during pregnancy in multiple sclerosis. The chain couples TRBV25-1 to TRBJ1-1, with a possible D match to TRBD1 (6 bases). This sequence was found in a female donor in good health, enrolled as a control in a pregnancy study. Source: peripheral blood, taken in the third trimester of pregnancy. CDR3 residues: CASSESGVTEAFF. In DNA, the CDR3 is TGTGCCAGCAGTGAATCAGGGGTGACTGAAGCTTTCTTT.